These 32 T cell receptor beta chains were all obtained from the same sample, sequenced in a study of blood T cells in healthy people across ages (dated by TCRdb to between 2014 and 2017). The library was made by 5' RACE. The sequencer was an Illumina HiSeq 2500. The second PCR ran for roughly 7 to 12 cycles and used a J-beta primer mix along with a sample-barcoded 5' primer. The public reads were run again by TCRdb, first through fastp at Q25 and then through MiXCR, and only productive beta chains were kept. Entries that share a CDR3 protein sequence are merged under the most common genes and DNA. This sample holds some 760,000 distinct CDR3 sequences; about 25% were observed only once. In total, the top ten clones hold more than 8.5% of the sample. The same data also went into a second study, on T cells of mothers and their children.

Sequences were obtained from blood. The source is a boy between 10 and 17 years old in good health.

This clonotype came up a few times. The V call is TRBV18, the J call TRBJ1-4; 9 bases are a match to TRBD1. This CDR3 contains 15 residues. Per germline, CDR1 KGHSH and CDR2 LQKENI. The V gene end was trimmed by 4 bases and the J gene end by 10 bases; junction bases not matched to a gene: 10. The DNA for the CDR3 is TGTGCCAGCTCACTTCCGGGACAGGGCTTTGGAAAACTGTTTTTT. The encoded protein is CASSLPGQGFGKLFF.

The rearrangement uses TRBV18 and TRBJ1-1; D remains unclear. Germline CDR1 and CDR2: KGHSH and LQKENI. V was pared by 3 bases and J by 5 bases, with 16 bases between. The CDR3 is made up of 15 amino acids. CDR3 nucleotides: TGTGCCAGCTCACCGGGAAGGGTGAGCTATACTGAAGCTTTCTTT. Its protein is CASSPGRVSYTEAFF.

This clonotype turned up a few times. The genes are TRBV20-1 and TRBJ2-5, with D uncertain. The germline CDR1 and CDR2 sequences are DFQATT and SNEGSKA (reference sequence). V lost 2 bases, J lost 0 bases, and 4 bases lay in between. There are 12 residues in the CDR3. CDR3 protein: CSARRDQETQYF. The CDR3 nucleotides read TGCAGTGCTAGAAGGGACCAAGAGACCCAGTACTTC.

In its sample, this clonotype was seen a few times. V and J are TRBV6-1 and TRBJ2-5; TRBD2 is a possible D gene (6 bases). The DNA matches TRBJ2-7 better at its end, which makes the J call doubtful. Germline CDR1 MNHNS, CDR2 SASEGT. The CDR3 is 14 residues long. This chain's CDR3 is CASSERDLSYEQYF. The CDR3, as DNA: TGTGCCAGCAGTGAGCGGGATTTATCCTACGAGCAGTACTTC.

This chain uses TRBV4-1 with TRBJ2-4; D is uncertain. Trimming pared 0 bases from V and 5 bases from J, leaving 8 bases between. This CDR3 spans 14 amino acids. Per germline, CDR1 MGHRA and CDR2 YSYEKL. CDR3 sequence reads: CASSQDNSENIQYF. The CDR3 nucleotides read TGCGCCAGCAGCCAAGATAACAGTGAAAACATTCAGTACTTC.

This clonotype was detected only a few times. This rearrangement joins TRBV20-1 to TRBJ2-7; 7 nucleotides align to TRBD2. Germline V gene sequence: CDR1 DFQATT, CDR2 SNEGSKA (reference sequence). The CDR3 loop spans 14 amino acids. After removal of 0 bases from V and 4 bases from J, the junction contained 6 bases not matched to a gene. Written as DNA, the CDR3 is TGCAGTGCTAGAGAGGGGACTACACAATACGAGCAGTACTTC. Its protein product is CSAREGTTQYEQYF.

This sequence joins TRBV5-1 and TRBJ1-5; no clear D. V was clipped by 2 bases and J by 0 bases, with 9 bases between them. The germline gives CDR1 SGHRS, CDR2 YFSETQ. The CDR3 consists of 15 residues. The CDR3 protein is CASSFDSGSNQPQHF. The DNA of the CDR3 is TGCGCCAGCAGCTTCGACTCGGGTAGCAATCAGCCCCAGCATTTT.

The chain combines TRBV6-2 or TRBV6-3 with TRBJ2-1; D unclear. CDR1 is MNHEY, CDR2 SVGEGT, per germline. V lost 0 bases and J 4 bases, leaving 7 bases between the germline ends. This CDR3 spans 14 amino acids. CDR3 nucleotide sequence: TGTGCCAGCAGTTACTCGGGATTTTACAATGAGCAGTTCTTC. It yields the protein CASSYSGFYNEQFF.

This clonotype was recorded a few times. V and J are TRBV6-2 or TRBV6-3 and TRBJ2-1, with unresolved D. CDR3 length: 12 amino acids. Trimming removed 4 bases from V and 6 bases from J, with 7 bases in between. The germline gives CDR1 MNHEY, CDR2 SVGEGT. CDR3 sequence reads: CASSFGFNEQFF. Written as DNA, the CDR3 is TGTGCCAGCAGTTTTGGGTTCAATGAGCAGTTCTTC.

This clonotype was detected a few times. The genes are TRBV7-9 and TRBJ2-5, with TRBD1 matching 8 bases. The DNA end favors TRBJ2-7, so the J call may be wrong. Germline V gives CDR1 SEHNR, CDR2 FQNEAQ (reference sequence). The CDR3 runs 14 residues. CDR3 sequence: CASSSPDRGDEQYF. Here the CDR3 DNA reads TGTGCCAGCAGCTCACCAGACAGGGGCGACGAGCAGTACTTC.

The chain uses TRBV7-9 and TRBJ2-2, with 9 positions matching TRBD1. CDR1 is SEHNR and CDR2 is FQNEAQ in the germline V gene (reference sequence). The CDR3 is 16 amino acids. Trimming removed 5 bases from V and 5 bases from J; junction bases left unmatched: 9. The CDR3 nucleotides read TGTGCCAGCAGCCCGAATGGACAGGGGACGACCGGGGAGCTGTTTTTT. It yields the protein CASSPNGQGTTGELFF.

J is TRBJ2-3 and V is TRBV6-5, with 10 bases aligning to TRBD2. The CDR3 runs 14 residues. In germline, CDR1 is MNHEY, CDR2 SVGAGI. J lost 11 bases, V lost 2 bases, and 7 bases had no gene match. The DNA of the CDR3 is TGTGCCAGCAGTTACCCTCCTAGCGGGGGCCAGCAGTATTTT. Its protein is CASSYPPSGGQQYF.

This clonotype was counted ten times or more. The J gene is TRBJ2-6, the V gene TRBV6-4; weak D call: TRBD1 (6 bases). The CDR3 extends over 16 amino acids. Deletions cut 0 bases from V and 0 bases from J, with 6 bases between. CDR1 and CDR2 from the germline V gene are MRHNA and SNTAGT. The CDR3 coding sequence is TGTGCCAGCAGTGACTCAGGGGGCTCTGGGGCCAACGTCCTGACTTTC. This sequence encodes CASSDSGGSGANVLTF.

The rearrangement links TRBV5-5 to TRBJ2-2, with 12 bases fitting TRBD2. Unmatched junction bases numbered 7, after V lost 0 bases and J lost 4 bases. The CDR3 loop spans 18 amino acids. Germline values: CDR1 SGHKS, CDR2 YYEKEE (reference sequence). The CDR3 loop reads CASSLGLAGGPTTGELFF. Here the CDR3 DNA reads TGTGCCAGCAGCTTGGGGCTAGCGGGAGGGCCGACCACCGGGGAGCTGTTTTTT.

This chain joins TRBV5-6 and TRBJ2-1, with 13 bases aligning to TRBD2. In germline, CDR1 is SGHDT, CDR2 YYEEEE. This CDR3 comprises 15 residues. The V segment lost 4 bases and the J segment 7 bases; nucleotides outside the gene matches: 5. In DNA form, the CDR3 reads TGTGCCAGCAGCACCACTAGCGGGGGGGCGAATGAGCAGTTCTTC. This translates into CASSTTSGGANEQFF.

V is TRBV6-1 and J is TRBJ1-2; D is unresolved. V shed 1 base and J shed 6 bases, with 6 bases lying between them. Germline lookup yields CDR1 MNHNS and CDR2 SASEGT. CDR3 length equals 12 residues. Here the CDR3 DNA reads TGTGCCAGCAGTGAAGTTCTGCATGGCTACACCTTC. Protein sequence: CASSEVLHGYTF.

Note on this clonotype: The germline gene is not matched at one end of the junction; a read error may be the cause. V and J are TRBV7-9 and TRBJ1-2; 8 bases fit TRBD1. The germline CDR1 and CDR2 sequences are SEHNR and FQNEAQ (reference sequence). The CDR3 totals 15 residues. CDR3 sequence reads: CASRIDRGEPYDYTF. The CDR3 nucleotides are TGTGCCAGCAGAATTGACAGGGGCGAACCCTATGACTACACCTTC.

The gene calls are TRBV7-6 and TRBJ2-3; weak D call: TRBD2 (6 bases). CDR1 is SGHVS and CDR2 is FNYEAQ in the germline V gene. The CDR3 consists of 14 residues. Trimming stripped 5 bases from V and 6 bases from J, with 15 bases between. CDR3 DNA: TGTGCCAGCAGCCCAAAAGGAGGGGTCGATACGCAGTATTTT. It yields the protein CASSPKGGVDTQYF. The variable domain in full, completed from reference TRBV7-6 and TRBJ2-3, reads GAGVSQSPRYKVTKRGQDVALRCDPISGHVSLYWYRQALGQGPEFLTYFNYEAQQDKSGLPNDRFSAERPEGSISTLTIQRTEQRDSAMYRCASSPKGGVDTQYFGPGTRLTVL.

The table lists this clonotype with a few counts. The chain has TRBV12-5 and TRBJ1-4, with D tentatively TRBD1 (6 bases). Germline V gene lookup returns CDR1 LGHNT and CDR2 FRNRAP. The CDR3 sequence is 18 residues long. The germline V and J ends were trimmed by 2 bases and 6 bases, with 22 bases remaining between them. CDR3 region: CASGLISWETGDDEKLFF. CDR3 nucleotide sequence: TGTGCTAGTGGTTTGATCTCTTGGGAGACAGGCGATGATGAAAAACTGTTTTTT.

The chain has TRBV7-2 and TRBJ2-5, with 10 bases aligning to TRBD2. The J segment lost 3 bases and the V segment lost 2 bases, leaving 6 bases of the junction unmatched. This CDR3 has 16 amino acids. Germline V gene lookup returns CDR1 SGHTA and CDR2 FQGNSA. CDR3 in amino acids: CASSLQAGGPKETQYF. CDR3 nucleotides: TGTGCCAGCAGCTTACAAGCGGGAGGGCCTAAAGAGACCCAGTACTTC.

This clonotype was seen a few times. V is TRBV20-1 and J is TRBJ1-4; TRBD1 aligns across 10 bases. V was clipped by 5 bases and J by 8 bases; unmatched bases: 5. Germline V gives CDR1 DFQATT, CDR2 SNEGSKA (reference sequence). This CDR3 comprises 13 residues. CDR3 residues: CSALDRGGEKLFF. CDR3 nucleotides: TGCAGTGCTTTGGACAGGGGGGGAGAAAAACTGTTTTTT.

The chain uses TRBV4-2 and TRBJ1-4, with D perhaps TRBD1 (6 bases). Trimming stripped 2 bases from V and 10 bases from J, with 11 bases between. Germline CDR1 is LGHNA and CDR2 is YNFKEQ. CDR3 length: 13 residues. Here the CDR3 DNA reads TGTGCCAGCAGCCAAACGGACAGCGGAAAACTGTTTTTT. Translated, it gives CASSQTDSGKLFF.

This clonotype was counted between two and nine times. The chain uses TRBV28 and TRBJ1-1; D is uncertain. Germline values: CDR1 MDHEN, CDR2 SYDVKM. The CDR3 runs to 17 residues. The ends were cut back, 4 bases at V and 0 bases at J, with 18 bases in the middle. The CDR3 sequence is CASSYRTGRSVNTEAFF. CDR3 bases: TGTGCCAGCAGTTACCGTACGGGCCGGTCAGTGAACACTGAAGCTTTCTTT.

A few counts support this clonotype. This chain connects TRBV11-2 to TRBJ2-1; D might be TRBD2 (6 bases). CDR1 SGHAT and CDR2 FQNNGV come from the germline V gene. Trimming cost V 5 bases and J 10 bases, with 15 bases left between them. The CDR3 covers 13 residues. The CDR3 DNA reads TGTGCCAGCAGCCCCGGATTGCTAGCGGAGCAGTTCTTC. Amino acids: CASSPGLLAEQFF.

The chain recombines TRBV29-1 with TRBJ2-1, with 7 positions matching TRBD2. Germline CDR1 and CDR2: SQVTM and ANQGSEA. The CDR3 extends over 15 amino acids. V trimming: 1 base; J trimming: 6 bases; junction bases outside the gene matches: 9. CDR3 protein: CSVEGRLAETNEQFF. DNA of the CDR3: TGCAGCGTTGAAGGTAGGCTAGCGGAGACCAATGAGCAGTTCTTC.

In this sample, this clonotype turned up once. The rearrangement uses TRBV12-3 or TRBV12-4 and TRBJ2-3; the D gene is possibly TRBD2 (7 bases). The CDR3 covers 15 residues. V was shortened by 6 bases and J by 4 bases, with 17 bases between the two germline ends. CDR3 loop: CASRDGGGLPDTQYF. The CDR3 DNA sequence: TGTGCCAGCAGGGATGGCGGGGGCCTCCCAGATACGCAGTATTTT.

This clonotype was seen more than once but under ten times. This CDR3 reads CSAQGGDEKLFF. CDR3 nucleotides: TGCAGCGCACAGGGAGGAGATGAAAAACTGTTTTTT. This rearrangement joins TRBV29-1 to TRBJ1-4, with a tentative D call TRBD1 (6 bases). The V gene's germline CDR1 is SQVTM and CDR2 ANQGSEA. Trimming shortened V by 7 bases and J by 6 bases, and 12 bases separated the two germline ends. The CDR3 is 12 amino acids. Full variable domain (remainder filled in from reference TRBV29-1 and TRBJ1-4): SAVISQKPSRDICQRGTSLTIQCQVDSQVTMMFWYRQQPGQSLTLIATANQGSEATYESGFVIDKFPISRPNLTFSTLTVSNMSPEDSSIYLCSAQGGDEKLFFGSGTQLSVL.

The chain uses TRBV28 and TRBJ1-1, with TRBD1 as a possible D gene (5 bases). Trimming took 5 bases from V and 9 from J, leaving 16 bases between them. The CDR3 is 13 residues long. Looked up from germline, CDR1 is MDHEN and CDR2 is SYDVKM. The DNA for the CDR3 is TGTGCCAGCAGTATGCAGGGTGACACACAAGCTTTCTTT. Residues: CASSMQGDTQAFF.

The V and J genes are TRBV3-1 and TRBJ2-5; D is ambiguous. The CDR3 extends over 12 amino acids. The ends were cut back, 1 base at V and 13 bases at J, with 13 bases in the middle. Germline V gives CDR1 LGHDT, CDR2 YNNKEL (reference sequence). Written as DNA, the CDR3 is TGTGCCAGCAGCCAAGTAGGAAGAGACCCGTACTTC. Its protein product is CASSQVGRDPYF.

Turning to this clonotype: In this CDR3 the conserved last residue, phenylalanine or tryptophan, is missing, so a read error is likely. The chain combines TRBV6-1 with TRBJ2-1; 11 nucleotides match TRBD2. CDR3 length: 17 residues. J gave up 0 bases and V 6 bases, and 7 bases lay outside the gene matches. The V gene's germline CDR1 is MNHNS and CDR2 SASEGT. The CDR3 reads CASRTTSGMSSYNEQFL. Here the CDR3 DNA reads TGTGCCAGCAGAACGACTAGCGGGATGAGCTCCTACAATGAGCAGTTCCTC.

This clonotype was seen a few times. This rearrangement joins TRBV5-1 to TRBJ2-3; the D gene is possibly TRBD2 (5 bases). V gave up 2 bases and J gave up 2 bases, with 9 bases separating them. In germline, CDR1 is SGHRS, CDR2 YFSETQ. The CDR3 contains 14 residues. CDR3 bases: TGCGCCAGCAGCTTAACAGCGGCCACAGATACGCAGTATTTT. It translates to CASSLTAATDTQYF. The full variable domain, its missing parts supplied by reference TRBV5-1 and TRBJ2-3, is KAGVTQTPRYLIKTRGQQVTLSCSPISGHRSVSWYQQTPGQGLQFLFEYFSETQRNKGNFPGRFSGRQFSNSRSEMNVSTLELGDSALYLCASSLTAATDTQYFGPGTRLTVL.

The rearrangement joins TRBV25-1 to TRBJ2-7; the match to TRBD2 covers 13 bases. There are 16 residues in the CDR3. The germline V gene has CDR1 MGHDK and CDR2 SYGVNS. The junction had 7 bases not matched to a gene; V was cut back by 1 base and J by 7 bases. This chain's CDR3 is CASSEWGTSGTGEQYF. Written as DNA, the CDR3 is TGTGCCAGCAGTGAATGGGGGACTAGCGGGACTGGGGAGCAGTACTTC.